These T cell receptor beta chains were read from a single sample in a study of blood T cell repertoires in COVID-19. The table came from immunoSEQ multiplex PCR; TCRdb's copy has only in-frame clones and leaves some out. The table includes roughly 290,000 clones, 75% to 90% detected once. Sequencing was done on a sample of peripheral blood. All receptors come from a man in his thirties or forties with acute or convalescent COVID-19. Both conserved end residues are part of each CDR3. D genes are given only for firm matches.

d_call,j_call,v_call,cdr3_nt,cdr3_aa
TRBD1,TRBJ2-1,TRBV5-1,TGCGCCAGCAGCCTTGGACAGGGATCCTACAATGAGCAGTTCTTC,CASSLGQGSYNEQFF
TRBD1,TRBJ1-2,TRBV27,TGTGCCAGCAGTTTAGGAGGGGGCGGGGACTATGGCTACACCTTC,CASSLGGGGDYGYTF
TRBD1,TRBJ1-2,TRBV18,TGTGCCAGCTCACCGTCCCGGGACAGGGTCGGCGGCTACACCTTC,CASSPSRDRVGGYTF
-,TRBJ2-3,TRBV29-1,TGCAGCGTTGAAAGATATGGACAGTTGGGCACAGATACGCAGTATTTT,CSVERYGQLGTDTQYF
-,TRBJ1-2,TRBV5-1,TGCGCCAGCAGCTACGACAGAGAGTATGGCTACACCTTC,CASSYDREYGYTF
-,TRBJ2-6,TRBV15,TGTGCCACCAGCAGCTATTTGGAGGCGAGCTCTGGGGCCAACGTCCTGACTTTC,CATSSYLEASSGANVLTF
TRBD2,TRBJ2-3,TRBV5-1,TGCGCCAGCAGCTCCCCCGGGGCGGGAGGCACAGATACGCAGTATTTT,CASSSPGAGGTDTQYF
TRBD1,TRBJ1-5,TRBV28,TGTGCCAGCAGTCCCCGACAGGGAGTACAGCCCCAGCATTTT,CASSPRQGVQPQHF
TRBD1,TRBJ1-3,TRBV3-1/TRBV3-2,TGTGCCAGCAGTAGTAACAGGGGATGGACGAACACCATATATTTT,CASSSNRGWTNTIYF
TRBD1,TRBJ1-6,TRBV27,TGTGCCAGCAGTTCGACAGGGATCCCCCTTTATAATTCACCCCTCCACTTT,CASSSTGIPLYNSPLHF
-,TRBJ2-1,TRBV7-2,TGTGCCAGCAGCTTCTCGGCTGGGCATTACAATGAGCAGTTCTTC,CASSFSAGHYNEQFF
TRBD1,TRBJ1-6,TRBV30,TGTGCCTGGAGGGCCGACAGGGGGCGCGAGGGTACCCTCCACTTT,CAWRADRGREGTLHF
-,TRBJ2-7,TRBV5-5,TGTGCCAGCAGCTTCGCGCACTCCACCTACGAGCAGTACTTC,CASSFAHSTYEQYF
-,TRBJ1-6,TRBV2,TGTGCCAGCAGTGAGGGGGGGATGAATTCACCCCTCCACTTT,CASSEGGMNSPLHF
TRBD1,TRBJ1-1,TRBV5-1,TGCGCCAGCAGCCCTGGAACAGGGGGCGCAGTGGACACTGAAGCTTTCTTT,CASSPGTGGAVDTEAFF
TRBD1,TRBJ2-2,TRBV28,TGTGCCAGCAGTTTATGGTCGGGACAGGGACACACCGGGGAGCTGTTTTTT,CASSLWSGQGHTGELFF
TRBD1,TRBJ2-2,TRBV11-3,TGTGCCAGCAGCTCCCGGGACAGGGGATCCGGGGAGCTGTTTTTT,CASSSRDRGSGELFF
-,TRBJ1-2,TRBV10-1,TGCGCCAGCAGTGAGTCGAGAGGGGGTCCTAACTATGGCTACACCTTC,CASSESRGGPNYGYTF
-,TRBJ2-7,TRBV28,TGTGCCAGCAGAAAGGGCGGGACCCCCCCCGAGCAGTACTTC,CASRKGGTPPEQYF
-,TRBJ2-7,TRBV7-9,TGTGCCAGCAGCTCCTTAGCCTACTACGAGCAGTACTTC,CASSSLAYYEQYF
TRBD2,TRBJ2-1,TRBV6-1,TGTGCCAGCAGTGAATGGCCTAGCGGGATGGATTACAATGAGCAGTTCTTC,CASSEWPSGMDYNEQFF
TRBD1,TRBJ2-5,TRBV28,TGTGCCAGCCGGGGGACAGGGCGGAAGACCCAGTACTTC,CASRGTGRKTQYF
TRBD1,TRBJ1-4,TRBV25-1,TGTGCCAGCAGGGATGGGACAGGGAAGACTAATGAAAAACTGTTTTTT,CASRDGTGKTNEKLFF
TRBD2,TRBJ2-1,TRBV11-2,TGTGCCAGCAGCTTTTCGGCTAGCGGGAGCAATGAGCAGTTCTTC,CASSFSASGSNEQFF
TRBD2,TRBJ2-5,TRBV28,TGTGCCAGCAGTTTTGGGCTAGCGGGAGTGGTACAAGAGACCCAGTACTTC,CASSFGLAGVVQETQYF
TRBD1,TRBJ2-7,TRBV19,TGTGCCAGTAGTATGAGGGGGCCTGGGTACGAGCAGTACTTC,CASSMRGPGYEQYF
TRBD1,TRBJ1-2,TRBV7-2,TGTGCCAGCAGCTCCGGGGACAGGGTCAGTGTCTACACCTTC,CASSSGDRVSVYTF
-,TRBJ2-3,TRBV3-1/TRBV3-2,TGTGCCAGCAGCCGAGAATCCGTTAATACGCAGTATTTT,CASSRESVNTQYF